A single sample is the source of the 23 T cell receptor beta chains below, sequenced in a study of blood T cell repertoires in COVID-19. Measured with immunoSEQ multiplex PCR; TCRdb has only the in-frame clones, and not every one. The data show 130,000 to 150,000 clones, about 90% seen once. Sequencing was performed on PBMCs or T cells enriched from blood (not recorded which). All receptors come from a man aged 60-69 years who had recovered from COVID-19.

As DNA, the CDR3 is TGTGCCAGCAGCACCCAGTCGGGTCGGGGAGAGCAGTACTTC. Its translation: CASSTQSGRGEQYF. The chain links TRBV9 to TRBJ2-7; maybe TRBD2 (5 bases). Germline V lookup: CDR1 SGDLS, CDR2 YYNGEE. This CDR3 has 14 amino acids. Trimming removed 4 bases at V and 7 bases at J, with 18 bases between.

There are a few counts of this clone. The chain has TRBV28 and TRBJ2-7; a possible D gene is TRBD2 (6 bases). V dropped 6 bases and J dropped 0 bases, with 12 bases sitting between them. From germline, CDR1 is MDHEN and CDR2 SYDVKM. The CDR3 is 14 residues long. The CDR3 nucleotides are TGTGCCAGCAGGCGGGACGGGAACTCCTACGAGCAGTACTTC. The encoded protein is CASRRDGNSYEQYF.

The CDR3 DNA sequence: TGTGCCAGTAGTGTTGGGACAGGTGGAAACTATGGCTACACCTTC. Amino acid sequence: CASSVGTGGNYGYTF. The chain links TRBV19 to TRBJ1-2, with TRBD1 identical over 8 bases. Germline assignment: CDR1 LNHDA and CDR2 SQIVND (reference sequence). The CDR3 has 15 amino acids. Losses at the gene ends were 5 bases for V and 2 bases for J; bases not matched to a gene: 7. The full variable domain, rest sourced from reference TRBV19 and TRBJ1-2, is DGGITQSPKYLFRKEGQNVTLSCEQNLNHDAMYWYRQDPGQGLRLIYYSQIVNDFQKGDIAEGYSVSREKKESFPLTVTSAQKNPTAFYLCASSVGTGGNYGYTFGSGTRLTVV.

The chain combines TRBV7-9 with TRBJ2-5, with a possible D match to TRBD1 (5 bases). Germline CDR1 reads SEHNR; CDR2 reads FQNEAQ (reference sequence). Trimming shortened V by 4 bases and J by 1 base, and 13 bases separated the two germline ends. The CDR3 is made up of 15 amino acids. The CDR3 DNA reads TGTGCCAGCAGCTCAGGGTCCTTACTCCAAGAGACCCAGTACTTC. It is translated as CASSSGSLLQETQYF. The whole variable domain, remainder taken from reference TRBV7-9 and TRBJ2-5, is DTGVSQNPRHKITKRGQNVTFRCDPISEHNRLYWYRQTLGQGPEFLTYFQNEAQLEKSRLLSDRFSAERPKGSFSTLEIQRTEQGDSAMYLCASSSGSLLQETQYFGPGTRLLVL.

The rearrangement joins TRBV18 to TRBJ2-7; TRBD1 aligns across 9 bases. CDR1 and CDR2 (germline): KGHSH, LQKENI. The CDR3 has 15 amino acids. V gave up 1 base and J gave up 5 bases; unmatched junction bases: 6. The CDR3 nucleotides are TGTGCCAGCTCACCACGGACAGGGGTGTTCGACGAGCAGTACTTC. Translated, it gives CASSPRTGVFDEQYF. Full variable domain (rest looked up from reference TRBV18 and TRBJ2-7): NAGVMQNPRHLVRRRGQEARLRCSPMKGHSHVYWYRQLPEEGLKFMVYLQKENIIDESGMPKERFSAEFPKEGPSILRIQQVVRGDSAAYFCASSPRTGVFDEQYFGPGTRLTVT.

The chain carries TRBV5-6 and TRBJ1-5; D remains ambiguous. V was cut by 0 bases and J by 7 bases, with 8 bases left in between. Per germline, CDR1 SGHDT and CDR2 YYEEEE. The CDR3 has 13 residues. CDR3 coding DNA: TGTGCCAGCAGCTTGGGCCGGAGCCAGCCCCAGCATTTT. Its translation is CASSLGRSQPQHF.

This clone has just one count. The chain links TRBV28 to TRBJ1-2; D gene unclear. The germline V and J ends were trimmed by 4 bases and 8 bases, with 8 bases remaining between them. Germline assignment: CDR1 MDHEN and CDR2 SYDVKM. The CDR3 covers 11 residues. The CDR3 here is CASSSPPGYTF. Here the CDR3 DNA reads TGTGCCAGCAGTTCTCCCCCCGGCTACACCTTC.

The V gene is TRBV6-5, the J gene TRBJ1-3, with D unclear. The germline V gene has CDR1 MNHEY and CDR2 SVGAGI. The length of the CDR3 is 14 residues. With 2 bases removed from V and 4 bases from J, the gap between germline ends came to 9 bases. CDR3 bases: TGTGCCAGCAGTTACGGGCCCCCAGGAAACACCATATATTTT. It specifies CASSYGPPGNTIYF.

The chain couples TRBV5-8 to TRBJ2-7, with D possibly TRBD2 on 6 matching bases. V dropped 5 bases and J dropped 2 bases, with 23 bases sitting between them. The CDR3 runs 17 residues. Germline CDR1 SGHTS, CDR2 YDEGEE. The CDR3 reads CASRNHPSRGGTYEQYF. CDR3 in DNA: TGTGCCAGCAGGAACCATCCTTCGCGAGGAGGGACCTACGAGCAGTACTTC. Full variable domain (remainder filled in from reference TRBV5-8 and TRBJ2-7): EAGVTQSPTHLIKTRGQQATLRCSPISGHTSVYWYQQALGLGLQFLLWYDEGEERNRGNFPPRFSGRQFPNYSSELNVNALELEDSALYLCASRNHPSRGGTYEQYFGPGTRLTVT.

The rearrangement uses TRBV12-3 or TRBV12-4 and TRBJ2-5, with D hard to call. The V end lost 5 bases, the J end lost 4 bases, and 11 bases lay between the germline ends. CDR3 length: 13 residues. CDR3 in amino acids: CASSQPPGETQYF. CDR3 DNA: TGTGCCAGCAGTCAACCCCCAGGAGAGACCCAGTACTTC.

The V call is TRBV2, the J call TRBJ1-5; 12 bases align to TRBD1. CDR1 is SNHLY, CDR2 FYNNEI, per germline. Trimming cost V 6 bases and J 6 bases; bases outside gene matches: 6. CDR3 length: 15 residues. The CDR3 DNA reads TGTGCCAGCAGCGCCGGGACAGGGGGCGTTCAGCCCCAGCATTTT. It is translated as CASSAGTGGVQPQHF.

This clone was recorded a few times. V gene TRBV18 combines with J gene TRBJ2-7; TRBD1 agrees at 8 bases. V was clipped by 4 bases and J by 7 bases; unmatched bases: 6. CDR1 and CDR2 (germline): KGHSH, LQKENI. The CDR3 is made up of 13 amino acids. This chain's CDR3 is CASSQSTGVEQYF. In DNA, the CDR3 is TGTGCCAGCTCACAATCGACAGGGGTTGAGCAGTACTTC.

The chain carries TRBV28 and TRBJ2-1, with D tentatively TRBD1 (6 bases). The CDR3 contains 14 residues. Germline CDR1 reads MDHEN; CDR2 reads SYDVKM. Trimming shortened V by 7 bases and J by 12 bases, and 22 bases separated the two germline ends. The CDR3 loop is CASTPGTRSWGQFF. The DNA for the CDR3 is TGTGCCAGCACCCCCGGGACACGGAGTTGGGGGCAGTTCTTC. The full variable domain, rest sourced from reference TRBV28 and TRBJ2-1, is DVKVTQSSRYLVKRTGEKVFLECVQDMDHENMFWYRQDPGLGLRLIYFSYDVKMKEKGDIPEGYSVSREKKERFSLILESASTNQTSMYLCASTPGTRSWGQFFGPGTRLTVL.

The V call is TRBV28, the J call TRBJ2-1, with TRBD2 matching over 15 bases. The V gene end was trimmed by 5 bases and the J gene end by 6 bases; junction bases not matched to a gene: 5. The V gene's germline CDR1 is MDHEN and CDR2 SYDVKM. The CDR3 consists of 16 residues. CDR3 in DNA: TGTGCCAGCAGTCCGATGGGACTAGCGGGAGGCAATGAGCAGTTCTTC. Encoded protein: CASSPMGLAGGNEQFF.

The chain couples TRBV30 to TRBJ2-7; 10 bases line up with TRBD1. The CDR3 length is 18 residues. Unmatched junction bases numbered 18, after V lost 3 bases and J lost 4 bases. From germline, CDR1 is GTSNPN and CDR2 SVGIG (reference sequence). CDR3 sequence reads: CAWSRRRQGAVFWYEQYF. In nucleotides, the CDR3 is TGTGCCTGGAGCCGAAGAAGACAGGGGGCGGTTTTTTGGTACGAGCAGTACTTC.

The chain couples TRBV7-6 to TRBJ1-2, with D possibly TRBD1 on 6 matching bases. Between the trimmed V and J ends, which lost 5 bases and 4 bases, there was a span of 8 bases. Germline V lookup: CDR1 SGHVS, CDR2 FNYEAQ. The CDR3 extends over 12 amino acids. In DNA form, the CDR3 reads TGTGCCAGCAGCCCGGACAGCTATGGCTACACCTTC. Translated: CASSPDSYGYTF. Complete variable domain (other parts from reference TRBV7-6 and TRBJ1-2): GAGVSQSPRYKVTKRGQDVALRCDPISGHVSLYWYRQALGQGPEFLTYFNYEAQQDKSGLPNDRFSAERPEGSISTLTIQRTEQRDSAMYRCASSPDSYGYTFGSGTRLTVV.

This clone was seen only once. The CDR3 region is CASSRSTYEQYF. Written as DNA, the CDR3 is TGTGCCAGCAGCCGGTCTACCTACGAGCAGTACTTC. V usage is TRBV7-8 and J usage is TRBJ2-7; D not resolved. CDR3 length equals 12 residues. Trimming removed 5 bases from V and 2 bases from J, with 7 bases in between. Germline V lookup: CDR1 SGHVS, CDR2 FQNEAQ. Based on the CDR3 plus reference TRBV7-8 and TRBJ2-7, the full variable domain is GAGVSQSPRYKVAKRGQDVALRCDPISGHVSLFWYQQALGQGPEFLTYFQNEAQLDKSGLPSDRFFAERPEGSVSTLKIQRTQQEDSAVYLCASSRSTYEQYFGPGTRLTVT.

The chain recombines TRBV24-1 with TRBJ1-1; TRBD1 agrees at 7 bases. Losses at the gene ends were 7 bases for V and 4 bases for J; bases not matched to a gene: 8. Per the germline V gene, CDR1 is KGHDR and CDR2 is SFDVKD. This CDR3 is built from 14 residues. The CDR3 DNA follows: TGTGCCACCAGGAGCACAGGGGTGGGCACTGAAGCTTTCTTT. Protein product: CATRSTGVGTEAFF.

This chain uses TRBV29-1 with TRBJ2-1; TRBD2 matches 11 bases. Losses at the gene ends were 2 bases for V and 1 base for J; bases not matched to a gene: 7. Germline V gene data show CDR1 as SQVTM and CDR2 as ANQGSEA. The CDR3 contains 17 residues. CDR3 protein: CSVELAGGLASYNEQFF. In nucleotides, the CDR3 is TGCAGCGTTGAACTAGCGGGAGGCCTCGCTTCCTACAATGAGCAGTTCTTC.

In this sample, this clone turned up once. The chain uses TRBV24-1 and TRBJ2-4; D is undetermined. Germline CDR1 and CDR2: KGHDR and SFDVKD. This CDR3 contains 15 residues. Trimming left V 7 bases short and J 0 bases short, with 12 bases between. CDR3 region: CATSVAELAKNIQYF. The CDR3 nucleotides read TGTGCCACCAGCGTCGCCGAGTTAGCCAAAAACATTCAGTACTTC.

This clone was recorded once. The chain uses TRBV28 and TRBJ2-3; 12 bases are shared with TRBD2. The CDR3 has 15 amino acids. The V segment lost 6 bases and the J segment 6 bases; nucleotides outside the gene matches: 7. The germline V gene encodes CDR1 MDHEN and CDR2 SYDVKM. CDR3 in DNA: TGTGCCAGCAGAGTCAGGACTAGCGGGGTTGATACGCAGTATTTT. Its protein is CASRVRTSGVDTQYF.

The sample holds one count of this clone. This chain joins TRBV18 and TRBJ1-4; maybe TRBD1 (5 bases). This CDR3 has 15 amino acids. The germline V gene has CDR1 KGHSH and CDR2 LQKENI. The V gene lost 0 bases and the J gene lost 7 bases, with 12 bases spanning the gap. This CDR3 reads CASSPPGLGSEKLFF. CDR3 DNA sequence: TGTGCCAGCTCACCACCGGGACTGGGGTCTGAAAAACTGTTTTTT.

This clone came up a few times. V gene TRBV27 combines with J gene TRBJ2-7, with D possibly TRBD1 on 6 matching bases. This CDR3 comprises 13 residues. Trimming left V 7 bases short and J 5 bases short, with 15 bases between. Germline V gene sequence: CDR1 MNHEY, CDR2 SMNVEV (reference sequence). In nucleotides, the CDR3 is TGTGCCAGCATTTCCCAGGGGTCAAACGAGCAGTACTTC. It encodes CASISQGSNEQYF.